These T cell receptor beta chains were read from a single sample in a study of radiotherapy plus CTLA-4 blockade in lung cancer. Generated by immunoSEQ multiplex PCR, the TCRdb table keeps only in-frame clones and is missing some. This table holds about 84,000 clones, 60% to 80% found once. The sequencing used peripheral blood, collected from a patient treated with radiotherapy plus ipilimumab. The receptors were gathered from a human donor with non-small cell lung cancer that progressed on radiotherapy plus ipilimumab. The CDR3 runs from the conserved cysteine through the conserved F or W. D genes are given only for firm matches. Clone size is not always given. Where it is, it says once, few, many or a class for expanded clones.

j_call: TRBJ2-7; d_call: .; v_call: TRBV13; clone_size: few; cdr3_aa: CASSSRTGPTYEQYF; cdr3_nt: TGTGCCAGCAGCTCCAGGACGGGGCCAACCTACGAGCAGTACTTC
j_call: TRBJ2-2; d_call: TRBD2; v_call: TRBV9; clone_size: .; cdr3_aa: CASSLREGSGELFF; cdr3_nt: TGTGCCAGCAGCTTGCGGGAGGGGTCCGGGGAGCTGTTTTTT
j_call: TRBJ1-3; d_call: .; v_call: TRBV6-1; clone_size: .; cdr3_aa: CASSELASSGNTIYF; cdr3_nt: TGTGCCAGCAGTGAGTTGGCAAGCTCTGGAAACACCATATATTTT
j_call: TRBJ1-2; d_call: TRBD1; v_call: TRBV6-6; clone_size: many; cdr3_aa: CASSYTMTGAYGYTF; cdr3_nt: TGTGCCAGCAGTTACACTATGACAGGGGCCTATGGCTACACCTTC
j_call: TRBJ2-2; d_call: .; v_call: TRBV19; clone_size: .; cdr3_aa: CASSIVKGTYTGELFF; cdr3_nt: TGTGCCAGTAGTATAGTAAAGGGGACCTACACCGGGGAGCTGTTTTTT
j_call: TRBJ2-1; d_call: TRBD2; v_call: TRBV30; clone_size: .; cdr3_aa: CAWSWEGEQFF; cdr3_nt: TGTGCCTGGAGTTGGGAGGGCGAGCAGTTCTTC
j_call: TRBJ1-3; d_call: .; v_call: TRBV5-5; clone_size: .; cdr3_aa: CASSLEPGHNSGNTIYF; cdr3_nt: TGTGCCAGCAGCTTGGAGCCGGGACACAACTCTGGAAACACCATATATTTT
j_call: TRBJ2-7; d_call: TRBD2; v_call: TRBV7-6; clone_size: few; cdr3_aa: CASSPAGESYEQYF; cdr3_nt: TGTGCCAGCAGCCCAGCGGGGGAGTCCTACGAGCAGTACTTC
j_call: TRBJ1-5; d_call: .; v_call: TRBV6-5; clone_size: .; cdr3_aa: CASSYGGAGQPQHF; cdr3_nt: TGTGCCAGCAGTTACGGGGGGGCGGGCCAGCCCCAGCATTTT
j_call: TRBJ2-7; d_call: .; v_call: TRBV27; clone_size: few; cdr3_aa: CASSPTGTPYYEQYF; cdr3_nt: TGTGCCAGCAGTCCTACAGGGACCCCGTACTACGAGCAGTACTTC
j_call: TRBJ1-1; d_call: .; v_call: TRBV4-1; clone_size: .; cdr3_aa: CASRPADGPGEAFF; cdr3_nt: TGCGCCAGCAGACCAGCCGACGGGCCCGGGGAAGCTTTCTTT
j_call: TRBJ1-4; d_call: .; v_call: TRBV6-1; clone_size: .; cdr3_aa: CASNEPGNEKLFF; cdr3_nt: TGTGCCAGCAACGAGCCGGGGAATGAAAAACTGTTTTTT
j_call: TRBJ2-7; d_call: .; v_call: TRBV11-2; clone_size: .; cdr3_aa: CASSLSPLSEQYF; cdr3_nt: TGTGCCAGCAGCTTATCCCCCCTGAGCGAGCAGTACTTC
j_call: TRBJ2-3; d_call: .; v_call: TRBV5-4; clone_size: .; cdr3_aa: CASSFQGAGTDTQYF; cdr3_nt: TGTGCCAGCTCCTTCCAAGGGGCTGGCACAGATACGCAGTATTTT